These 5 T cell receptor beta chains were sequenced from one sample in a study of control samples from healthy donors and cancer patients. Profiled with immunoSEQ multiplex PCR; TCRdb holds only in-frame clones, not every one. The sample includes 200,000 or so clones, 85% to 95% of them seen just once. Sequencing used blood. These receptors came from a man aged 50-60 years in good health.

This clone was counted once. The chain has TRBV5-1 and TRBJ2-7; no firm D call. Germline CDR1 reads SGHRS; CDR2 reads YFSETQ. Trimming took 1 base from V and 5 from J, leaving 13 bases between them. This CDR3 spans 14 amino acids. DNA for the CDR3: TGCGCCAGCAGCTTGATCTCGGCAGATAACGAGCAGTACTTC. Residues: CASSLISADNEQYF.

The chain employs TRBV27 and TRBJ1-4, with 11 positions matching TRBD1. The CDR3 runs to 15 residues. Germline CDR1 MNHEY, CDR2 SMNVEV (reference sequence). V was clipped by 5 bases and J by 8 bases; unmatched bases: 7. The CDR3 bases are TGTGCCAGCAGTAGGGACAGGGGGGTTTCGGAAAAACTGTTTTTT. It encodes CASSRDRGVSEKLFF. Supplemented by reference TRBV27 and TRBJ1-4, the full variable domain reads EAQVTQNPRYLITVTGKKLTVTCSQNMNHEYMSWYRQDPGLGLRQIYYSMNVEVTDKGDVPEGYKVSRKEKRNFPLILESPSPNQTSLYFCASSRDRGVSEKLFFGSGTQLSVL.

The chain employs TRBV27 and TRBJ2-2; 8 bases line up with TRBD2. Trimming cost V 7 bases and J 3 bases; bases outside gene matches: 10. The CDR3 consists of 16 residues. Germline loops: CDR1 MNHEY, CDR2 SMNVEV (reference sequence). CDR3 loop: CASTLRGGLDTGELFF. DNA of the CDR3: TGTGCCAGCACCTTACGGGGGGGCCTTGACACCGGGGAGCTGTTTTTT.

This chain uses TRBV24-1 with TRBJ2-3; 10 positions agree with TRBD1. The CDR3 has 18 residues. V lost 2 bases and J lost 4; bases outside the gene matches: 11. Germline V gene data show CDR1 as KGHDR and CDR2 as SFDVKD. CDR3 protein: CATSDWDAGTGASDTQYF. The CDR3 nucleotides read TGTGCCACCAGTGATTGGGATGCCGGGACAGGGGCCTCAGATACGCAGTATTTT.

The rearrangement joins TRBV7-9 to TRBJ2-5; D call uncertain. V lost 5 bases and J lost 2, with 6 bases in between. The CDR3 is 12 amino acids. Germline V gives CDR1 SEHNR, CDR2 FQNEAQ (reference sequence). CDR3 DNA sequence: TGTGCCAGCAGCCTCATACAAGAGACCCAGTACTTC. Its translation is CASSLIQETQYF.